One T cell receptor (beta chain) is described in this entry. Its matching antigen is unknown. This entry belongs to a study of cytomegalovirus exposure and HLA in healthy donors. 60 Vbeta and 13 Jbeta primers were used in PCR. Original methodology: Later, an analysis found approximately 80 million unique TCR beta chains, and 8.5 million to 12 million of these were shared. Produced via immunoSEQ multiplex PCR; TCRdb's table is partial and in-frame only. The V and J calls and clone size were taken over from that table, and D and trimming were inferred from the DNA. The sample shows about 160,000 clones, around 82% of them seen only once. Findings of the study overall: Some public TCRs appeared in many individuals, while most sequences were rare.

The TCR sequence derives from a man aged 50-59 years in good health and CMV-seropositive. The source material was PBMCs.

The CDR3 bases are TGTGCCACGAGCCGGGACAGGAACTATGGCTACACCTTC. Amino acids: CATSRDRNYGYTF. This chain links TRBV6-1 with TRBJ1-2; 8 bases map to TRBD1. This CDR3 has 13 amino acids. Trimming at V came to 10 bases and at J to 2 bases, leaving 6 bases not matched to a gene. Germline CDR1 is MNHNS and CDR2 is SASEGT.